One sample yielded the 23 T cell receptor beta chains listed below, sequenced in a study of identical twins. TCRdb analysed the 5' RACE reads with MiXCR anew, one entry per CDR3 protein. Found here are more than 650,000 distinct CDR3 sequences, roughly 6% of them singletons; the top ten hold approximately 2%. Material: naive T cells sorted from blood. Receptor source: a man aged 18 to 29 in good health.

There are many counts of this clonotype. The CDR3 sequence is CASSLGGSPAKNIQYF. DNA for the CDR3: TGTGCCAGCAGTTTAGGGGGCAGCCCCGCCAAAAACATTCAGTACTTC. The V and J genes are TRBV28 and TRBJ2-4; maybe TRBD1 (6 bases). V shed 2 bases and J shed 1 base, with 12 bases lying between them. This CDR3 is built from 16 residues. CDR1 is MDHEN and CDR2 is SYDVKM in the germline V gene.

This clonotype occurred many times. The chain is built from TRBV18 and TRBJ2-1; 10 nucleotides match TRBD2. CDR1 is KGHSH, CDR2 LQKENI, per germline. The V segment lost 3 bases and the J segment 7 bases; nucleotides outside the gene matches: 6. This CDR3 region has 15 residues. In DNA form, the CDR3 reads TGTGCCAGCTCACCCAGAGCTAGCGGGAGTAATGAGCAGTTCTTC. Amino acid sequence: CASSPRASGSNEQFF.

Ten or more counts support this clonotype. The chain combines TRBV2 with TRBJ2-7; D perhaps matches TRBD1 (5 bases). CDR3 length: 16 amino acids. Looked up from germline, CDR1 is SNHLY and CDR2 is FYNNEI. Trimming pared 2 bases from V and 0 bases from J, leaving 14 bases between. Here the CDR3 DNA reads TGTGCCAGCAGTGAATTGAAGACAGCCAGCTCCTACGAGCAGTACTTC. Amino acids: CASSELKTASSYEQYF.

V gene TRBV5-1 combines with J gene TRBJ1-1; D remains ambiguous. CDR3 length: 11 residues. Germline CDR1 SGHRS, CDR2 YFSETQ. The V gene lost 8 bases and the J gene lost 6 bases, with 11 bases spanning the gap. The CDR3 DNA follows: TGCGCCAGAGAAAGGTTCGCTGAAGCTTTCTTT. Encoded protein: CARERFAEAFF.

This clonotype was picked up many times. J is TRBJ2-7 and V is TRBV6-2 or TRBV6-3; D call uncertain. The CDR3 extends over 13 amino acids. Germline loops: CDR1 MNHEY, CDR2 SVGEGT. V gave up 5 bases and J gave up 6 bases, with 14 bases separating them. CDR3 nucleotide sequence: TGTGCCAGCAGTCAGAAAGAGAGTTCCGAGCAGTACGTC. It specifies CASSQKESSEQYV.

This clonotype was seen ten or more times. CDR3 sequence (DNA): TGCAGCGTTCCGGGGGGGACAGGGAGACAAGAGACCCAGTACTTC. Amino acids: CSVPGGTGRQETQYF. J is TRBJ2-5 and V is TRBV29-1; D possibly corresponds to TRBD1 (9 bases). The V gene's germline CDR1 is SQVTM and CDR2 ANQGSEA. CDR3 length equals 15 residues. Trimming left V 5 bases short and J 2 bases short, with 18 bases between.

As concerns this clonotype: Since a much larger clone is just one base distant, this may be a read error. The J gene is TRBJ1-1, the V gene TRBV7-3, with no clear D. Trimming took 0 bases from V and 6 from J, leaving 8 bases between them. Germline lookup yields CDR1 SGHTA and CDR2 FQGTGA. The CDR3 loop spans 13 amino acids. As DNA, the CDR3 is TGTGCCAGCAGCTTAACGGCCACACCTGAAGCTTTCTTT. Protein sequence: CASSLTATPEAFF. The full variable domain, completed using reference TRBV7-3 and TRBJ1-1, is GAGVSQTPSNKVTEKGKYVELRCDPISGHTALYWYRQSLGQGPEFLIYFQGTGAADDSGLPNDRFFAVRPEGSVSTLKIQRTERGDSAVYLCASSLTATPEAFFGQGTRLTVV.

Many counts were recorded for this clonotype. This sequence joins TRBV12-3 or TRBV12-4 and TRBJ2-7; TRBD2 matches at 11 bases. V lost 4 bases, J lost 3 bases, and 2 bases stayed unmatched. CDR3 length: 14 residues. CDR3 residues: CASSSGTSGYEQYV. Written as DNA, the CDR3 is TGTGCCAGCAGTTCAGGGACTAGCGGCTACGAGCAGTACGTC.

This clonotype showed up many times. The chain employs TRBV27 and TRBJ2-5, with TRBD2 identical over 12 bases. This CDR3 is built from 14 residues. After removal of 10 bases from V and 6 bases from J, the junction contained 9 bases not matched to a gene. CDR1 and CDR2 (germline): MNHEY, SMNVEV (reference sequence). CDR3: CATRTSGAEKTQYF. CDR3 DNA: TGTGCCACGCGGACTAGCGGGGCAGAGAAGACCCAGTACTTC.

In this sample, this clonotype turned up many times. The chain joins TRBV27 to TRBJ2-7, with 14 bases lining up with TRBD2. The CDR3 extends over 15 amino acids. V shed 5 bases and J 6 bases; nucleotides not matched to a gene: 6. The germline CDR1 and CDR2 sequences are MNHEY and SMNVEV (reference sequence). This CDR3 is CASSPGTSGSVEQYF. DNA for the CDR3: TGTGCCAGCAGTCCTGGGACTAGCGGGAGTGTCGAGCAGTACTTC.

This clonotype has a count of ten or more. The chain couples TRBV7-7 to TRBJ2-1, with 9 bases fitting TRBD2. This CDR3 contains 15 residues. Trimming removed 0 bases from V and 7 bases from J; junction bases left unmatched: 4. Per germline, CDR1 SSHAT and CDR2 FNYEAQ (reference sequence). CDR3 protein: CASSLASGSWNEQFF. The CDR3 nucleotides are TGTGCCAGCAGCTTAGCTAGCGGGAGTTGGAATGAGCAGTTCTTC.

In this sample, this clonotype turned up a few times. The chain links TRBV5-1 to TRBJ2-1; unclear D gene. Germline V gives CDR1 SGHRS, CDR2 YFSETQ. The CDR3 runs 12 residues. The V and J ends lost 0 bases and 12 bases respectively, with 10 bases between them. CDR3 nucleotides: TGCGCCAGCAGCTTGGATCCGCGGAGGCAGTTCTTC. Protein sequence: CASSLDPRRQFF.

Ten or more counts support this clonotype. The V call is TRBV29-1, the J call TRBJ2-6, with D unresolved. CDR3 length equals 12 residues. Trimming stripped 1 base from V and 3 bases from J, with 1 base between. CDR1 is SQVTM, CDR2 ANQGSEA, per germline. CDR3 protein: CSVEGGANVLTF. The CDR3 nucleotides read TGCAGCGTTGAAGGTGGGGCCAACGTCCTGACTTTC.

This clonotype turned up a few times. CDR3 sequence reads: CASSLDRRLAGSSYNEQFF. As DNA, the CDR3 is TGCGCCAGCAGCTTGGATCGGCGACTAGCGGGATCCTCCTACAATGAGCAGTTCTTC. The chain joins TRBV5-1 to TRBJ2-1, with TRBD2 matching 11 bases. The CDR3 has 19 amino acids. Germline V gene sequence: CDR1 SGHRS, CDR2 YFSETQ. The trim removed 0 bases at V and 0 bases at J, leaving 8 bases unmatched.

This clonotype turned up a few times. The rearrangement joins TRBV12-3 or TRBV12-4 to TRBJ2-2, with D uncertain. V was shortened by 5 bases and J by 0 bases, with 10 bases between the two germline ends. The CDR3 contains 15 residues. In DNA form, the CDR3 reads TGTGCCAGCAGTCCCCCCACCGCGAACACCGGGGAGCTGTTTTTT. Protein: CASSPPTANTGELFF.

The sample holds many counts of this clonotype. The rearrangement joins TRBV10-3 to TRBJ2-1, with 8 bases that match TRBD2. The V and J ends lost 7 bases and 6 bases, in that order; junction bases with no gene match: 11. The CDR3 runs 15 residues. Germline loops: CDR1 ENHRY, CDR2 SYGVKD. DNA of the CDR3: TGTGCCATCACATCAGGAGCGGGAGTTGGCAATGAGCAGTTCTTC. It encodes CAITSGAGVGNEQFF.

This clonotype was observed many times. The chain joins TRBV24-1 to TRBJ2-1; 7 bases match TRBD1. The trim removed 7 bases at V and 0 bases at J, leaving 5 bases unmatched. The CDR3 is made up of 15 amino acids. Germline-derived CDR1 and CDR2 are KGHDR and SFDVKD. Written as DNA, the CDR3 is TGTGCCACCAGGCCCGGGACAGCCTCCTACAATGAGCAGTTCTTC. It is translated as CATRPGTASYNEQFF.

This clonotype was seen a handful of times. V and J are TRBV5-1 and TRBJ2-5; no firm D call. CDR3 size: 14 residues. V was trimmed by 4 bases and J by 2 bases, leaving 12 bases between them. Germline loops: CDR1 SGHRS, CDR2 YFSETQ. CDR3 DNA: TGCGCCAGCAGCGTAGGTAGGGTTCAAGAGACCCAGTACTTC. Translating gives CASSVGRVQETQYF.

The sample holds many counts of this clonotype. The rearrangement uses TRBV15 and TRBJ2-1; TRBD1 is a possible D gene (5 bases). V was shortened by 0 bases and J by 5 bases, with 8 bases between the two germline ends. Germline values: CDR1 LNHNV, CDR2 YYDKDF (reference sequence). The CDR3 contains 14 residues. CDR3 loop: CATSREDSHNEQFF. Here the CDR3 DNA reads TGTGCCACCAGCAGAGAAGACAGCCACAATGAGCAGTTCTTC.

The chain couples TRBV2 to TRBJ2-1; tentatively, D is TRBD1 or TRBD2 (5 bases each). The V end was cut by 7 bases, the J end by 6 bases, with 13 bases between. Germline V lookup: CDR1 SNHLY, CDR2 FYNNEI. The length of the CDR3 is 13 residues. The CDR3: CASIGTDFNEQFF. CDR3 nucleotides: TGTGCCAGCATCGGGACGGATTTCAATGAGCAGTTCTTC.

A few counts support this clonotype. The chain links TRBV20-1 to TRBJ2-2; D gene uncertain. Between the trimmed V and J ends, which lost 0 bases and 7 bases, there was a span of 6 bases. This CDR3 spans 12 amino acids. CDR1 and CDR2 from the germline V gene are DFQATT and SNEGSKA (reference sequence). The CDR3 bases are TGCAGTGCTAGAGATTTAAACGGGGAGCTGTTTTTT. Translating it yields CSARDLNGELFF.

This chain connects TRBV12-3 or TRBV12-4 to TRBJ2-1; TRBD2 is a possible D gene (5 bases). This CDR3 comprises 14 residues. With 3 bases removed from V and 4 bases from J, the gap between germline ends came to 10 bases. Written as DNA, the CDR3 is TGTGCCAGCAGTTTGGTCAGCGGATACAATGAGCAGTTCTTC. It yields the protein CASSLVSGYNEQFF.

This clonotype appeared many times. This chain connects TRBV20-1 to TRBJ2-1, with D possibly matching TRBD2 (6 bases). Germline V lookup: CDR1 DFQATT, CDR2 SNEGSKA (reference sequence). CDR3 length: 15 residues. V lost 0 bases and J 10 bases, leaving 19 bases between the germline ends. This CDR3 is CSARDPGSSPVEQFF. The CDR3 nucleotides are TGCAGTGCTAGAGATCCCGGGAGTAGCCCCGTGGAGCAGTTCTTC.